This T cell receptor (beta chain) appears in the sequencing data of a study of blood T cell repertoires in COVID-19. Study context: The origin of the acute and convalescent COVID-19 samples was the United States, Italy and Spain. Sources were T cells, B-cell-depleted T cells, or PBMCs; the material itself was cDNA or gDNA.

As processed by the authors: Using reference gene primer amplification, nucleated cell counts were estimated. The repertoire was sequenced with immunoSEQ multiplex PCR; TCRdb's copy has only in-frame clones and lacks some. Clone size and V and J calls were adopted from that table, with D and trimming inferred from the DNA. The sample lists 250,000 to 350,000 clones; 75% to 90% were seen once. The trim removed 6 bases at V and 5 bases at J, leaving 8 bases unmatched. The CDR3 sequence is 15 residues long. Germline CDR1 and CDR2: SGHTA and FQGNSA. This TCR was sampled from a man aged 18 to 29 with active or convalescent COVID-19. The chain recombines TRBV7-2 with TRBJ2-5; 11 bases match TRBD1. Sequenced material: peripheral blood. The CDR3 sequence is CASRGAGTGGETQYF. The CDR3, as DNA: TGTGCCAGCAGGGGCGCCGGGACAGGGGGTGAGACCCAGTACTTC.